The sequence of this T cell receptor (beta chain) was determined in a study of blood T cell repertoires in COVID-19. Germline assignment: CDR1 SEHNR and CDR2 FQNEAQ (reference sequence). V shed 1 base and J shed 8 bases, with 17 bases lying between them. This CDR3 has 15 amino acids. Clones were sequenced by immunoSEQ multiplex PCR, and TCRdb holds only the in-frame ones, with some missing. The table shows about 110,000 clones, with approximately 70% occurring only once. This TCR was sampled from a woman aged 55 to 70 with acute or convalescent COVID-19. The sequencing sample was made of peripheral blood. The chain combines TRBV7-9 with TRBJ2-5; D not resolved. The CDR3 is CASSLESNLPLTQYF. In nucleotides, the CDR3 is TGTGCCAGCAGCTTAGAGAGTAACCTGCCCTTAACCCAGTACTTC.